The 12 T cell receptor beta chains given below trace back to one sample, sequenced in a study of Ad26.COV2.S vaccination and SARS-CoV-2 variants. Only in-frame clones appear in the TCRdb table, and some are missing; sequencing was by immunoSEQ multiplex PCR. The table has 85,000 to 120,000 clones, around three quarters seen once. Sequencing was performed on peripheral blood, taken after recovery from COVID-19. These receptors all stem from a human donor who had recovered from COVID-19.

This chain uses TRBV30 with TRBJ2-7; D call uncertain. V was clipped by 5 bases and J by 5 bases, with 10 bases between them. CDR1 and CDR2 from the germline V gene are GTSNPN and SVGIG (reference sequence). The CDR3 sequence is 11 residues long. As DNA, the CDR3 is TGTGCCTGGGCTACCGCTGACGAGCAGTACTTC. Residues: CAWATADEQYF.

The chain carries TRBV10-3 and TRBJ2-5, with a weak D call TRBD2 (5 bases). V was clipped by 9 bases and J by 1 base, with 12 bases between them. The CDR3 consists of 13 residues. The germline V gene encodes CDR1 ENHRY and CDR2 SYGVKD. The DNA for the CDR3 is TGTGCCATAGGAGGAGGATTCCAAGAGACCCAGTACTTC. Translation gives CAIGGGFQETQYF.

The chain uses TRBV7-9 and TRBJ1-4, with 10 bases that match TRBD1. The germline gives CDR1 SEHNR, CDR2 FQNEAQ (reference sequence). This CDR3 comprises 15 residues. V shed 5 bases, J shed 6 bases, and the junction held 6 bases outside the gene matches. The CDR3 region has the DNA TGTGCCAGCAGCCAACGACAGGGGGCTTATGAAAAACTGTTTTTT. This gives the protein CASSQRQGAYEKLFF. Combining the CDR3 with reference TRBV7-9 and TRBJ1-4 gives the whole variable domain DTGVSQNPRHKITKRGQNVTFRCDPISEHNRLYWYRQTLGQGPEFLTYFQNEAQLEKSRLLSDRFSAERPKGSFSTLEIQRTEQGDSAMYLCASSQRQGAYEKLFFGSGTQLSVL.

The chain is built from TRBV7-2 and TRBJ2-6; possible D gene TRBD2, 5 bases. The germline CDR1 and CDR2 sequences are SGHTA and FQGNSA. This CDR3 has 16 residues. V was shortened by 1 base and J by 4 bases, with 11 bases between the two germline ends. The CDR3 spells CASSLDSGSGANVLTF. The CDR3 DNA reads TGTGCCAGCAGCTTAGATTCGGGGTCCGGGGCCAACGTCCTGACTTTC.

This chain connects TRBV12-3 or TRBV12-4 to TRBJ2-7; tentative D call: TRBD1 (5 bases). The CDR3 has 12 residues. The V end lost 2 bases, the J end lost 3 bases, and 5 bases lay between the germline ends. CDR3 loop: CASSLTGYEQYF. DNA of the CDR3: TGTGCCAGCAGTTTAACAGGCTACGAGCAGTACTTC.

The chain is built from TRBV9 and TRBJ2-2; TRBD1 is a possible D gene (5 bases). Per germline, CDR1 SGDLS and CDR2 YYNGEE. The CDR3 has 16 amino acids. V shed 4 bases and J shed 0 bases, with 13 bases lying between them. DNA for the CDR3: TGTGCCAGCAGCCCCAGACAGAACCCGAACACCGGGGAGCTGTTTTTT. Encoded protein: CASSPRQNPNTGELFF.

The chain couples TRBV7-9 to TRBJ1-4, with no clear D. The CDR3 extends over 12 amino acids. V shed 1 base and J shed 6 bases, with 3 bases lying between them. Germline CDR1 reads SEHNR; CDR2 reads FQNEAQ (reference sequence). As DNA, the CDR3 is TGTGCCAGCAGCTTAGAAGATGAAAAACTGTTTTTT. Amino acid sequence: CASSLEDEKLFF.

This clone was seen just once. This chain uses TRBV6-6 with TRBJ2-7, with a tentative D call TRBD1 (5 bases). Between the trimmed V and J ends, which lost 10 bases and 5 bases, there was a span of 21 bases. The length of the CDR3 is 14 residues. CDR1 MNHNY and CDR2 SVGAGI come from the germline V gene (reference sequence). The CDR3 protein is CATKLRKGFDEQYF. DNA of the CDR3: TGTGCCACCAAGTTACGTAAGGGGTTCGACGAGCAGTACTTC.

This clone is a singleton in its sample. The V and J genes are TRBV2 and TRBJ1-6; D uncertain. The V gene lost 6 bases and the J gene lost 8 bases, with 14 bases spanning the gap. The CDR3 has 14 residues. Germline CDR1 is SNHLY and CDR2 is FYNNEI. CDR3: CASSAFRSDSPLHF. The CDR3 DNA reads as TGTGCCAGCAGCGCGTTCCGAAGTGATTCACCCCTCCACTTT.

The chain has TRBV7-9 and TRBJ2-5; TRBD1 might be the D (6 bases). The CDR3 contains 15 residues. The V end was cut by 4 bases, the J end by 1 base, with 13 bases between. Per germline, CDR1 SEHNR and CDR2 FQNEAQ (reference sequence). The CDR3 loop reads CASSSDGQFQETQYF. The CDR3 DNA is TGTGCCAGCAGCTCCGACGGACAGTTCCAAGAGACCCAGTACTTC.

The CDR3 sequence is CATSRERTLKAFF. The CDR3, as DNA: TGTGCCACCAGCAGAGAGAGGACGTTGAAAGCTTTCTTT. The V and J genes are TRBV15 and TRBJ1-1, with D uncertain. CDR3 length equals 13 residues. From germline, CDR1 is LNHNV and CDR2 YYDKDF (reference sequence). V was shortened by 0 bases and J by 9 bases, with 11 bases between the two germline ends.

The rearrangement links TRBV6-5 to TRBJ2-7, with 7 bases that match TRBD1. The CDR3 sequence is 14 residues long. With V trimmed by 0 bases and J by 2 bases, 1 base remained unmatched. The germline CDR1 and CDR2 sequences are MNHEY and SVGAGI. The CDR3 region is CASSYSTGPYEQYF. CDR3 in DNA: TGTGCCAGCAGTTACTCGACAGGGCCCTACGAGCAGTACTTC.